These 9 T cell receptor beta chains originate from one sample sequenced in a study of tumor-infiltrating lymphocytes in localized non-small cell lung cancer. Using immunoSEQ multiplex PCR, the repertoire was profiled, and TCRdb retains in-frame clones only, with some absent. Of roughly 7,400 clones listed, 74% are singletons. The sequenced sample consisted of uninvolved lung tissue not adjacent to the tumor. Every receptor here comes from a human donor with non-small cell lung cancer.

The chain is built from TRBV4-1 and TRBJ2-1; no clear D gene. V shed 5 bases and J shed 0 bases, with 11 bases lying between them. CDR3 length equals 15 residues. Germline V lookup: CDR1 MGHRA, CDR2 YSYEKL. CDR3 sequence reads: CASSYHWSSYNEQFF. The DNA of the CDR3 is TGCGCCAGCAGCTACCACTGGAGCTCCTACAATGAGCAGTTCTTC.

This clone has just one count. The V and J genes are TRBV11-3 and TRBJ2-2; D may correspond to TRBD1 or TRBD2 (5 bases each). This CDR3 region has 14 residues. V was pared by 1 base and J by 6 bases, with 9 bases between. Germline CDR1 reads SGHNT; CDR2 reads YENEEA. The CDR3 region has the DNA TGTGCCAGCAGCTTAGGGGGGAGTGCCGGGGAGCTGTTTTTT. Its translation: CASSLGGSAGELFF. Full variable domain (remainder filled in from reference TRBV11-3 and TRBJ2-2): EAGVVQSPRYKIIEKKQPVAFWCNPISGHNTLYWYLQNLGQGPELLIRYENEEAVDDSQLPKDRFSAERLKGVDSTLKIQPAELGDSAVYLCASSLGGSAGELFFGEGSRLTVL.

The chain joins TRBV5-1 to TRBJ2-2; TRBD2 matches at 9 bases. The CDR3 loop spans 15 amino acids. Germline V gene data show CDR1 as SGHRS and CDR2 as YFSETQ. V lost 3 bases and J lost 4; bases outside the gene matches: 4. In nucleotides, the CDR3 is TGCGCCAGCAGCTCCGGGACTAGCCCCACCGGGGAGCTGTTTTTT. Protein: CASSSGTSPTGELFF.

The CDR3 DNA reads as TGTGCCTGCACCGGGACTAGCGGGAGGCTGCAAGAGACCCAGTACTTC. Protein: CACTGTSGRLQETQYF. V and J are TRBV30 and TRBJ2-5, with 15 nucleotides matching TRBD2. The CDR3 is made up of 16 amino acids. Trimming cost V 6 bases and J 2 bases; bases outside gene matches: 7. Germline CDR1 reads GTSNPN; CDR2 reads SVGIG (reference sequence).

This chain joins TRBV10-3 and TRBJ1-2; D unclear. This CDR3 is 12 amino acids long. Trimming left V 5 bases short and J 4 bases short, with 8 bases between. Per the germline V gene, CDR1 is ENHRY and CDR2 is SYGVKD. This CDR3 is CAISKEGYGYTF. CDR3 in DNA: TGTGCCATCAGTAAGGAGGGCTATGGCTACACCTTC.

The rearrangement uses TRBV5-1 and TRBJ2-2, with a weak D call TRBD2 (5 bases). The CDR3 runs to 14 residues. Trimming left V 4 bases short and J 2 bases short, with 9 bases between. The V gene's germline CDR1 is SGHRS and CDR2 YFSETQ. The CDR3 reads CASSIGLNTGELFF. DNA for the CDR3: TGCGCCAGCAGCATCGGACTTAACACCGGGGAGCTGTTTTTT.

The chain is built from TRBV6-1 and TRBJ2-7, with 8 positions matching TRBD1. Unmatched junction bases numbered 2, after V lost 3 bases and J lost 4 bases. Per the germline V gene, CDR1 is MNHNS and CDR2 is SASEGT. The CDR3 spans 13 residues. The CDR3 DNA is TGTGCCAGCAGTGATCGGGACAGGTACGAGCAGTACTTC. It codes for CASSDRDRYEQYF.

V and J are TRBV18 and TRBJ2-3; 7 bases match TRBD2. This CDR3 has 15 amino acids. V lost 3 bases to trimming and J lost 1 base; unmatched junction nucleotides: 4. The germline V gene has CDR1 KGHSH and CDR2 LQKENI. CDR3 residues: CASSPGTTGTDTQYF. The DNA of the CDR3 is TGTGCCAGCTCACCCGGGACTACAGGCACAGATACGCAGTATTTT.

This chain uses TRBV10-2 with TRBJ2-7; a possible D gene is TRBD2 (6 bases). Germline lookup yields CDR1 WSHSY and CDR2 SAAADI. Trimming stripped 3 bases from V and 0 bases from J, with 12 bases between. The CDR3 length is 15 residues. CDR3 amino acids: CASSDTRGSSYEQYF. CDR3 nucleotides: TGCGCCAGCAGTGACACCCGGGGGAGCTCCTACGAGCAGTACTTC.